The 3 T cell receptor beta chains presented below share a single source sample, sequenced in a study of Graves' ophthalmopathy and Graves' hyperthyroidism. Investigators amplified TCR beta CDR3 regions from RNA transcripts. An opening RT-PCR round employed HTBI primers and preceded a second-round multiplex PCR. MiXCR, run by TCRdb on the multiplex PCR reads, gives a single entry per CDR3 protein. Found here are more than 550,000 distinct CDR3 sequences, about two fifths of them singletons; the top ten hold more than 2.5%. Sequencing was performed on peripheral blood. The receptors stem from an adult man with Graves' ophthalmopathy.

A note on this clonotype: A much larger clone lies a single base off, so this may be a read error. The V gene is TRBV7-6, the J gene TRBJ2-7; TRBD2 aligns across 9 bases. From germline, CDR1 is SGHVS and CDR2 FNYEAQ. The CDR3 is 15 amino acids. CDR3 residues: CGSSFSGSKPYEQYF. CDR3 coding DNA: TGTGGCAGCAGCTTTAGCGGGAGTAAGCCCTACGAGCAGTACTTC.

A remark on this clonotype: At one end the junction does not follow the germline gene, possibly because of a read error. V is TRBV25-1 and J is TRBJ1-4; 8 nucleotides line up with TRBD1. The CDR3 is 14 amino acids. Germline V gene sequence: CDR1 MGHDK, CDR2 SYGVNS. CDR3 region: CACSAGQGNEKLFF. CDR3 DNA: TGTGCCTGCAGTGCAGGACAGGGAAATGAAAAACTGTTTTTT.

This clonotype appeared once. This chain connects TRBV6-5 to TRBJ2-7; D gene unclear. The CDR3 length is 16 residues. CDR1 MNHEY and CDR2 SVGAGI come from the germline V gene. The V end lost 2 bases, the J end lost 3 bases, and 17 bases lay between the germline ends. CDR3 loop: CASSYRGVGQGYEQYF. CDR3 sequence (DNA): TGTGCCAGCAGTTACAGAGGAGTCGGGCAAGGCTACGAGCAGTACTTC.